These 6 T cell receptor beta chains share one sample of origin, sequenced in a study of Ad26.COV2.S vaccination and SARS-CoV-2 variants. Repertoires were generated with immunoSEQ multiplex PCR, while TCRdb's copy carries only in-frame clones and drops some. Here the sample spans tens of thousands of clones, about four fifths being singletons. This specimen consisted of peripheral blood, obtained after recovery from COVID-19. These receptors were obtained from a human donor who had recovered from COVID-19.

CDR3 DNA sequence: TGTGCCAGCAGCAAAAGACAGGGTCGGGGTTATGGCTACACCTTC. Protein product: CASSKRQGRGYGYTF. The chain couples TRBV5-6 to TRBJ1-2; 7 bases fit TRBD1. Per the germline V gene, CDR1 is SGHDT and CDR2 is YYEEEE. CDR3 size: 15 residues. After removal of 4 bases from V and 5 bases from J, the junction contained 11 bases not matched to a gene. Looking up the rest from reference TRBV5-6 and TRBJ1-2 gives the full variable domain: DAGVTQSPTHLIKTRGQQVTLRCSPKSGHDTVSWYQQALGQGPQFIFQYYEEEERQRGNFPDRFSGHQFPNYSSELNVNALLLGDSALYLCASSKRQGRGYGYTFGSGTRLTVV.

V usage is TRBV5-1 and J usage is TRBJ1-2; weak D call: TRBD1 (5 bases). V lost 5 bases to trimming and J lost 4 bases, with 15 bases between them. In germline, CDR1 is SGHRS, CDR2 YFSETQ. The CDR3 runs 14 residues. In DNA form, the CDR3 reads TGCGCCAGCAGTGGGGCCCGAGACCGCTATGGCTACACCTTC. It codes for CASSGARDRYGYTF.

This chain uses TRBV6-4 with TRBJ1-3; 12 bases are shared with TRBD1. This CDR3 has 17 amino acids. CDR1 is MRHNA, CDR2 SNTAGT, per germline. J was trimmed by 0 bases and V by 2 bases; bases with no gene match: 2. CDR3 sequence: CASSDGTGGLSGNTIYF. The CDR3 DNA is TGTGCCAGCAGTGACGGGACAGGGGGCCTCTCTGGAAACACCATATATTTT.

The chain combines TRBV12-3 or TRBV12-4 with TRBJ2-7; possible D gene TRBD1, 6 bases. CDR3 size: 13 residues. The V gene lost 4 bases and the J gene lost 4 bases, with 11 bases spanning the gap. CDR3 region: CASSWDIGYEQYF. In DNA, the CDR3 is TGTGCCAGCAGTTGGGACATCGGGTACGAGCAGTACTTC.

The chain uses TRBV13 and TRBJ2-1; D may be TRBD2 (6 bases). CDR3 length: 15 amino acids. The ends were cut back, 5 bases at V and 1 base at J, with 12 bases in the middle. Germline V gives CDR1 PRHDT, CDR2 FYEKMQ (reference sequence). The CDR3 is CASSRGTVSYNEQFF. In DNA, the CDR3 is TGTGCCAGCAGCCGAGGGACTGTATCCTACAATGAGCAGTTCTTC.

As concerns this clone: Different DNA sequences within this sample yield the same CDR3. The chain has TRBV27 and TRBJ1-1, with D maybe TRBD1 (5 bases). V lost 0 bases and J lost 1, with 15 bases in between. This CDR3 comprises 17 residues. Germline CDR1 is MNHEY and CDR2 is SMNVEV (reference sequence). The CDR3 DNA reads as TGTGCCAGCAGTTTATCAATTTGGGGCAGGAAGAACACTGAAGCTTTCTTT. Translated: CASSLSIWGRKNTEAFF.